A single sample gave rise to the 10 T cell receptor beta chains below, sequenced in a study of CD8+ T cells in alopecia areata. cDNA serving as the sequencing template came from extracted, reverse transcribed RNA. Sequenced by immunoSEQ multiplex PCR; TCRdb stores in-frame clones only, minus some. The sample lists 100,000 to 150,000 clones, 30% to 40% seen once, with 3.1% in the top ten. Sequenced input: CD4+ T cells sorted from blood. Source of these receptors: a human donor with alopecia areata.

DNA of the CDR3: TGTGCCTGGAGTAGAGGAGGCGAAGCTTTCTTT. This encodes CAWSRGGEAFF. The J gene is TRBJ1-1, the V gene TRBV30; D gene uncertain. Germline V CDR1 and CDR2: GTSNPN, SVGIG (reference sequence). The CDR3 runs to 11 residues. Between the trimmed V and J ends, which lost 2 bases and 8 bases, there was a span of 9 bases.

The chain links TRBV5-1 to TRBJ2-7; tentatively, D is TRBD1 (5 bases). There are 14 residues in the CDR3. Germline CDR1 is SGHRS and CDR2 is YFSETQ. The V end lost 4 bases, the J end lost 2 bases, and 13 bases lay between the germline ends. CDR3 protein: CASSPQGATYEQYF. In DNA form, the CDR3 reads TGCGCCAGCAGCCCCCAAGGGGCCACCTACGAGCAGTACTTC.

This clone came up a few times. V usage is TRBV30 and J usage is TRBJ2-7; no reliable D call. Germline-derived CDR1 and CDR2 are GTSNPN and SVGIG (reference sequence). Trimming shortened V by 2 bases and J by 7 bases, and 12 bases separated the two germline ends. The CDR3 contains 12 residues. The DNA of the CDR3 is TGTGCCTGGAGTTCCGGACCGCGAGAGCAGTACTTC. Its translation is CAWSSGPREQYF.

The chain couples TRBV30 to TRBJ2-3; 10 bases align to TRBD2. Germline trimming cut 3 bases from V and 4 bases from J; bases unmatched to any gene: 7. The CDR3 is made up of 15 amino acids. CDR1 is GTSNPN and CDR2 is SVGIG in the germline V gene (reference sequence). CDR3 sequence reads: CAWRLAGGAADTQYF. CDR3 nucleotide sequence: TGTGCCTGGAGATTAGCGGGAGGTGCAGCAGATACGCAGTATTTT.

The genes are TRBV29-1 and TRBJ2-2; TRBD1 might be the D (5 bases). Trimming pared 7 bases from V and 6 bases from J, leaving 12 bases between. The CDR3 extends over 12 amino acids. CDR1 and CDR2 from the germline V gene are SQVTM and ANQGSEA. Here the CDR3 reads CSAVGRPGELFF. The CDR3 region has the DNA TGCAGCGCCGTGGGGCGGCCCGGGGAGCTGTTTTTT.

The V and J genes are TRBV29-1 and TRBJ2-7; a possible D gene is TRBD2 (6 bases). Germline CDR1 reads SQVTM; CDR2 reads ANQGSEA. The CDR3 is 14 residues long. Trimming removed 1 base at V and 5 bases at J, with 15 bases between. Here the CDR3 reads CSVEVLAPIHEQYF. Here the CDR3 DNA reads TGCAGCGTTGAAGTCCTAGCGCCGATCCACGAGCAGTACTTC.

The V and J genes are TRBV19 and TRBJ1-1, with 9 bases that match TRBD1. Germline V gene data show CDR1 as LNHDA and CDR2 as SQIVND (reference sequence). The CDR3 totals 14 residues. V lost 6 bases and J lost 5; bases outside the gene matches: 7. This CDR3 reads CASSRGTGWTEAFF. In nucleotides, the CDR3 is TGTGCCAGTAGCCGAGGGACAGGGTGGACTGAAGCTTTCTTT. Supplemented by reference TRBV19 and TRBJ1-1, the full variable domain reads DGGITQSPKYLFRKEGQNVTLSCEQNLNHDAMYWYRQDPGQGLRLIYYSQIVNDFQKGDIAEGYSVSREKKESFPLTVTSAQKNPTAFYLCASSRGTGWTEAFFGQGTRLTVV.

The CDR3 is CSVGLAGEIADTQYF. The CDR3 DNA follows: TGCAGCGTTGGACTAGCGGGAGAGATCGCAGATACGCAGTATTTT. This chain uses TRBV29-1 with TRBJ2-3; TRBD2 matches 12 bases. The CDR3 contains 15 residues. The germline CDR1 and CDR2 sequences are SQVTM and ANQGSEA. J lost 4 bases, V lost 4 bases, and 6 bases had no gene match.

This clone has just a few counts. This chain joins TRBV30 and TRBJ2-1, with no clear D. The CDR3 runs to 13 residues. Germline V lookup: CDR1 GTSNPN, CDR2 SVGIG (reference sequence). Trimming removed 0 bases at V and 4 bases at J, with 7 bases between. Written as DNA, the CDR3 is TGTGCCTGGAGTGTTGGAGCATACAATGAGCAGTTCTTC. It specifies CAWSVGAYNEQFF.

This rearrangement joins TRBV5-1 to TRBJ2-3; tentatively, D is TRBD1 (5 bases). CDR3 length equals 16 residues. CDR1 is SGHRS, CDR2 YFSETQ, per germline. Trimming took 1 base from V and 3 from J, leaving 15 bases between them. The CDR3 loop reads CASSLNGRGKTDTQYF. In nucleotides, the CDR3 is TGCGCCAGCAGCTTGAACGGTAGGGGAAAGACAGATACGCAGTATTTT.